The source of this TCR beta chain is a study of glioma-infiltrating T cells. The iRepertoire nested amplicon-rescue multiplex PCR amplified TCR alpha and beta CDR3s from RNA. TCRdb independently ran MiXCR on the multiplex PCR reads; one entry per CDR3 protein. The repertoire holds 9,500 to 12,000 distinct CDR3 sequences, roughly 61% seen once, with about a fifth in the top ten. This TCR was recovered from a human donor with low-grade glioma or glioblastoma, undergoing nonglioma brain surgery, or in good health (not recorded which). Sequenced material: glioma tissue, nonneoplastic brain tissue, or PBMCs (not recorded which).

CDR3 residues: CASSFGKRGTQYF. The CDR3 nucleotides read TGTGCCAGCAGTTTCGGCAAAAGGGGGACCCAGTACTTC. This chain connects TRBV28 to TRBJ2-5, with D possibly matching TRBD1 (5 bases). The CDR3 runs 13 residues. The V and J ends lost 3 bases and 7 bases respectively, with 12 bases between them. CDR1 is MDHEN and CDR2 is SYDVKM in the germline V gene.